The 20 T cell receptor beta chains below all came from one sample that was sequenced in a study of cytomegalovirus exposure and HLA in healthy donors. The PCR was carried out with 60 Vbeta primers and 13 Jbeta primers. Some clones are missing from TCRdb's copy, which holds only in-frame ones; the method was immunoSEQ multiplex PCR. The data show fewer than 200,000 clones, about four fifths seen once. Specimen: PBMCs. These receptors originate from a woman in her 30s in good health and CMV-seropositive.

The genes are TRBV10-3 and TRBJ1-2; no clear D. The CDR3 is 14 amino acids. Trimming left V 5 bases short and J 7 bases short, with 17 bases between. The germline V gene has CDR1 ENHRY and CDR2 SYGVKD. CDR3 amino acids: CAISPDGLVGGYTF. Written as DNA, the CDR3 is TGTGCCATCAGTCCTGACGGGTTGGTCGGTGGCTACACCTTC.

This clone has a single count. This rearrangement joins TRBV28 to TRBJ1-6; 9 nucleotides agree with TRBD1. The CDR3 runs 15 residues. Germline CDR1 reads MDHEN; CDR2 reads SYDVKM. V shed 3 bases, J shed 7 bases, and the junction held 4 bases outside the gene matches. The CDR3 sequence is CASSFKTGGNSPLHF. CDR3 sequence (DNA): TGTGCCAGCAGTTTTAAGACAGGGGGGAATTCACCCCTCCACTTT.

The chain carries TRBV6-6 and TRBJ1-5; the D gene is possibly TRBD1 (6 bases). The ends were cut back, 7 bases at V and 4 bases at J, with 17 bases in the middle. Germline-derived CDR1 and CDR2 are MNHNY and SVGAGI (reference sequence). The CDR3 has 15 residues. The CDR3 here is CASTQTGLFNQPQHF. The CDR3 region has the DNA TGTGCCAGCACCCAGACAGGTCTGTTTAATCAGCCCCAGCATTTT.

This clone has a single count. The chain has TRBV10-3 and TRBJ1-1; 8 positions match TRBD1. CDR1 is ENHRY, CDR2 SYGVKD, per germline. The CDR3 totals 14 residues. V lost 6 bases and J lost 1; bases outside the gene matches: 4. As DNA, the CDR3 is TGTGCCATCAGCCTCCAGGGGGCGAACACTGAAGCTTTCTTT. It translates to CAISLQGANTEAFF.

The chain couples TRBV5-1 to TRBJ2-4; 8 bases map to TRBD2. V was pared by 0 bases and J by 5 bases, with 4 bases of the junction left unmatched. The CDR3 has 15 residues. The germline gives CDR1 SGHRS, CDR2 YFSETQ. Here the CDR3 reads CASSLGLAGQNIQYF. DNA of the CDR3: TGCGCCAGCAGCTTGGGGCTAGCGGGCCAAAACATTCAGTACTTC.

The gene calls are TRBV10-3 and TRBJ2-7; TRBD2 aligns across 8 bases. CDR1 ENHRY and CDR2 SYGVKD come from the germline V gene. Trimming removed 10 bases from V and 0 bases from J; junction bases left unmatched: 11. The CDR3 contains 15 residues. CDR3 in amino acids: CATLMVAGSSYEQYF. DNA for the CDR3: TGTGCCACCCTAATGGTAGCGGGGAGCTCCTACGAGCAGTACTTC.

The chain links TRBV4-1 to TRBJ2-4; D perhaps matches TRBD1 (5 bases). This CDR3 is built from 17 residues. Germline V lookup: CDR1 MGHRA, CDR2 YSYEKL. V shed 2 bases and J shed 1 base, with 15 bases lying between them. The CDR3 region is CASSQLLAKGAKNIQYF. DNA of the CDR3: TGCGCCAGCAGCCAACTCCTCGCAAAGGGGGCCAAAAACATTCAGTACTTC.

The chain uses TRBV4-3 and TRBJ2-7; 11 positions agree with TRBD2. V shed 3 bases and J 6 bases; nucleotides not matched to a gene: 10. The CDR3 is 16 residues long. CDR1 is LGHNA and CDR2 is YSLEER in the germline V gene. The CDR3 region is CASSQDTSGRSGEQYF. CDR3 nucleotide sequence: TGCGCCAGCAGCCAGGACACTAGCGGGAGAAGTGGCGAGCAGTACTTC.

V is TRBV5-6 and J is TRBJ2-1, with TRBD2 matching over 11 bases. The CDR3 contains 14 residues. The J segment lost 12 bases and the V segment lost 4 bases, leaving 9 bases of the junction unmatched. Germline lookup yields CDR1 SGHDT and CDR2 YYEEEE. CDR3 residues: CASSPRLAGGGQFF. Here the CDR3 DNA reads TGTGCCAGCAGCCCGCGGCTAGCGGGGGGAGGGCAGTTCTTC.

J is TRBJ2-2 and V is TRBV7-3; 8 bases align to TRBD2. Looked up from germline, CDR1 is SGHTA and CDR2 is FQGTGA. V was pared by 5 bases and J by 5 bases, with 13 bases of the junction left unmatched. This CDR3 has 17 amino acids. In DNA form, the CDR3 reads TGTGCCAGCAGCCCCCACCCAGCGGGAGTACAAACCGGGGAGCTGTTTTTT. Residues: CASSPHPAGVQTGELFF.

V is TRBV7-8 and J is TRBJ1-5; TRBD1 is a possible D gene (5 bases). Trimming shortened V by 1 base and J by 5 bases, and 9 bases separated the two germline ends. The CDR3 has 14 amino acids. Germline V gene lookup returns CDR1 SGHVS and CDR2 FQNEAQ. Written as DNA, the CDR3 is TGTGCCAGCAGCTTAGGACAGAACTATCAGCCCCAGCATTTT. Amino acids: CASSLGQNYQPQHF.

The chain combines TRBV4-1 with TRBJ1-2; 7 bases fit TRBD1. V was clipped by 3 bases and J by 8 bases; unmatched bases: 6. The CDR3 consists of 13 residues. Germline CDR1 reads MGHRA; CDR2 reads YSYEKL. CDR3 sequence: CASSQTGLEGYTF. CDR3 coding DNA: TGCGCCAGCAGCCAGACAGGGTTGGAGGGCTACACCTTC.

The table lists this clone with a few counts. V is TRBV19 and J is TRBJ1-1; D unresolved. Trimming shortened V by 7 bases and J by 5 bases, and 14 bases separated the two germline ends. The CDR3 has 13 amino acids. Germline V lookup: CDR1 LNHDA, CDR2 SQIVND (reference sequence). The CDR3 protein is CASISGARTEAFF. The CDR3 DNA is TGTGCCAGTATTAGCGGAGCGAGGACTGAAGCTTTCTTT.

This clone appeared once. The chain recombines TRBV15 with TRBJ2-5, with D unclear. The CDR3 has 11 amino acids. CDR1 and CDR2 (germline): LNHNV, YYDKDF (reference sequence). V dropped 6 bases and J dropped 3 bases, with 5 bases sitting between them. CDR3 sequence reads: CATSREETQYF. The CDR3 region has the DNA TGTGCCACCAGTCGAGAAGAGACCCAGTACTTC. Variable domain in full (rest from reference TRBV15 and TRBJ2-5): DAMVIQNPRYQVTQFGKPVTLSCSQTLNHNVMYWYQQKSSQAPKLLFHYYDKDFNNEADTPDNFQSRRPNTSFCFLDIRSPGLGDTAMYLCATSREETQYFGPGTRLLVL.

The chain uses TRBV2 and TRBJ2-3; 7 nucleotides match TRBD1. Germline assignment: CDR1 SNHLY and CDR2 FYNNEI. V shed 10 bases and J 0 bases; nucleotides not matched to a gene: 7. This CDR3 comprises 14 residues. This chain's CDR3 is CATLRGMSTDTQYF. The DNA for the CDR3 is TGTGCCACCCTCAGGGGGATGAGCACAGATACGCAGTATTTT.

The chain joins TRBV9 to TRBJ2-1, with D possibly being TRBD1 (5 bases). Germline-derived CDR1 and CDR2 are SGDLS and YYNGEE. The CDR3 extends over 17 amino acids. Between the trimmed V and J ends, which lost 3 bases and 0 bases, there was a span of 16 bases. In DNA, the CDR3 is TGTGCCAGCAGCGCCCCAGGGCGTCGTAGCTCCTACAATGAGCAGTTCTTC. As protein: CASSAPGRRSSYNEQFF. Full variable domain (outside the CDR3, taken from reference TRBV9 and TRBJ2-1): DSGVTQTPKHLITATGQRVTLRCSPRSGDLSVYWYQQSLDQGLQFLIQYYNGEERAKGNILERFSAQQFPDLHSELNLSSLELGDSALYFCASSAPGRRSSYNEQFFGPGTRLTVL.

The rearrangement joins TRBV6-4 to TRBJ1-5; a possible D gene is TRBD1 (6 bases). The germline gives CDR1 MRHNA, CDR2 SNTAGT. The CDR3 is 18 residues long. Trimming took 9 bases from V and 2 from J, leaving 26 bases between them. CDR3 nucleotide sequence: TGTGCCAGGCATGTAGATGGAGACAGGCAGGCGGGCAATCAGCCCCAGCATTTT. This encodes CARHVDGDRQAGNQPQHF.

This clone occurred once. The V gene is TRBV6-5, the J gene TRBJ2-1; 9 bases map to TRBD2. There are 16 residues in the CDR3. V trimming: 2 bases; J trimming: 8 bases; junction bases outside the gene matches: 10. In germline, CDR1 is MNHEY, CDR2 SVGAGI. CDR3 bases: TGTGCCAGCAGTTACGCCCTACCTAGCGGGACCGATGAGCAGTTCTTC. Its translation: CASSYALPSGTDEQFF.

The chain recombines TRBV27 with TRBJ1-2, with a possible D match to TRBD1 (5 bases). The V end was cut by 2 bases, the J end by 3 bases, with 22 bases between. The length of the CDR3 is 18 residues. Looked up from germline, CDR1 is MNHEY and CDR2 is SMNVEV (reference sequence). The CDR3, as DNA: TGTGCCAGCAGTTTAAGGGCCTCCGGGGGTCCCCCGGACTATGGCTACACCTTC. Protein sequence: CASSLRASGGPPDYGYTF.

V usage is TRBV9 and J usage is TRBJ2-1; weak D call: TRBD1 (6 bases). V lost 4 bases to trimming and J lost 8 bases, with 13 bases between them. Germline V lookup: CDR1 SGDLS, CDR2 YYNGEE. The CDR3 is 13 residues long. CDR3 DNA sequence: TGTGCCAGCAGCCTGAACAGGGCCCATGAGCAGTTCTTC. Translated, it gives CASSLNRAHEQFF.